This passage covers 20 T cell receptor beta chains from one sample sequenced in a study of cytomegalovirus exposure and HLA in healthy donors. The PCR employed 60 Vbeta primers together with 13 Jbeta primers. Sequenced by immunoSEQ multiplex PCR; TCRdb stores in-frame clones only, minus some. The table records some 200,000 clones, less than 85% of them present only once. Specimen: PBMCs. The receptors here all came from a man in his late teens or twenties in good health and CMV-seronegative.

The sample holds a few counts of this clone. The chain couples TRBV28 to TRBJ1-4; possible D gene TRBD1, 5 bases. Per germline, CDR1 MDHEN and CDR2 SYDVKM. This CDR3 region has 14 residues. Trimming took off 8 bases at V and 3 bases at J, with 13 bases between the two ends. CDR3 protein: CASRRGGANEKLFF. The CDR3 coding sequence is TGTGCCAGCCGTCGGGGCGGGGCTAATGAAAAACTGTTTTTT.

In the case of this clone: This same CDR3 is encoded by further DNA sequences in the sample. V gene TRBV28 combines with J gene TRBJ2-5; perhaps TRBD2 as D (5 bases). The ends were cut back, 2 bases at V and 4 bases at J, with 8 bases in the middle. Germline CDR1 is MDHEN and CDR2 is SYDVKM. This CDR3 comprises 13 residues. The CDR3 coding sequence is TGTGCCAGCAGTTTAGCGGGTGGAGAGACCCAGTACTTC. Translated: CASSLAGGETQYF.

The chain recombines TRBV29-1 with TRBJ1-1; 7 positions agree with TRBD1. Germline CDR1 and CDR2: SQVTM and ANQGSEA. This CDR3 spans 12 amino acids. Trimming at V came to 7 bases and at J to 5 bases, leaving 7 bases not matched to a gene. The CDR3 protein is CSASGGRTEAFF. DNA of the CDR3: TGCAGCGCATCAGGGGGTCGGACTGAAGCTTTCTTT.

CDR3 protein: CASSIGLAGAYNEQFF. The CDR3 DNA sequence: TGTGCCAGCAGCATCGGACTAGCGGGGGCCTACAATGAGCAGTTCTTC. The chain joins TRBV5-8 to TRBJ2-1; TRBD2 agrees at 13 bases. The germline gives CDR1 SGHTS, CDR2 YDEGEE. This CDR3 is 16 amino acids long. Trimming cost V 4 bases and J 2 bases; bases outside gene matches: 3. Based on the CDR3 plus reference TRBV5-8 and TRBJ2-1, the full variable domain is EAGVTQSPTHLIKTRGQQATLRCSPISGHTSVYWYQQALGLGLQFLLWYDEGEERNRGNFPPRFSGRQFPNYSSELNVNALELEDSALYLCASSIGLAGAYNEQFFGPGTRLTVL.

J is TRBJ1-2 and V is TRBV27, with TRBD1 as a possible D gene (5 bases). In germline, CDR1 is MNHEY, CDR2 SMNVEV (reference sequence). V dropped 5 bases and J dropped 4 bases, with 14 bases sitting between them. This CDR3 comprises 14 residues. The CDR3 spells CASSLGVRSYGYTF. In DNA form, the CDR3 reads TGTGCCAGCAGTCTAGGGGTCCGGAGCTATGGCTACACCTTC.

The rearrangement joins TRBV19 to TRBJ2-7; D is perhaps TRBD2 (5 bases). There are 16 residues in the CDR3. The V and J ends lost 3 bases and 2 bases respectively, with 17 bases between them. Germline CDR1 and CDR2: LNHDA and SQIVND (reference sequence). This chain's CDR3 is CASSIQYSERPYEQYF. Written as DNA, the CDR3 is TGTGCCAGTAGTATCCAATATAGCGAGCGGCCCTACGAGCAGTACTTC.

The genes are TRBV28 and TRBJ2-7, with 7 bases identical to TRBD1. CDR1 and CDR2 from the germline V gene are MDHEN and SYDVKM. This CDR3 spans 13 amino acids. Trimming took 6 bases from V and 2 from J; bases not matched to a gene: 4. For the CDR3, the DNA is TGTGCCAGCAGGTTTGGACAGGCCTACGAGCAGTACTTC. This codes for CASRFGQAYEQYF.

In nucleotides, the CDR3 is TGTGCCAGCAACCTACCTTCCACAGATACGCAGTATTTT. As protein: CASNLPSTDTQYF. The V and J genes are TRBV6-5 and TRBJ2-3; D call uncertain. The germline CDR1 and CDR2 sequences are MNHEY and SVGAGI. This CDR3 is 13 amino acids long. Trimming pared 7 bases from V and 2 bases from J, leaving 10 bases between.

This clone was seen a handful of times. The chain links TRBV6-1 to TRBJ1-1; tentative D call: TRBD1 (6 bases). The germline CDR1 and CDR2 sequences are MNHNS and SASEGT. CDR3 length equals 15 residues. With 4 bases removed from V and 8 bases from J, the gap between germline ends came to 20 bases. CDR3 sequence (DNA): TGTGCCAGCAGTGGGAGACAGGTTTCATCCGACGAAGCTTTCTTT. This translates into CASSGRQVSSDEAFF.

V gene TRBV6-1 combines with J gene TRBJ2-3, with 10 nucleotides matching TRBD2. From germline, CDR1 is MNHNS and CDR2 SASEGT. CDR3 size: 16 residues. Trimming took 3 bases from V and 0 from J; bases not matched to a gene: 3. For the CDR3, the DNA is TGTGCCAGCAGTGACATTAGCGGGGGGAGCACAGATACGCAGTATTTT. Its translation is CASSDISGGSTDTQYF.

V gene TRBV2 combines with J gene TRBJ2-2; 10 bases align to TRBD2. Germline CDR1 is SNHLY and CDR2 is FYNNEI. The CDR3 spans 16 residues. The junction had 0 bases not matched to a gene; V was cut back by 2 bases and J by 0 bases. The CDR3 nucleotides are TGTGCCAGCAGTGAAACTAGCGGGACGAACACCGGGGAGCTGTTTTTT. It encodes CASSETSGTNTGELFF.

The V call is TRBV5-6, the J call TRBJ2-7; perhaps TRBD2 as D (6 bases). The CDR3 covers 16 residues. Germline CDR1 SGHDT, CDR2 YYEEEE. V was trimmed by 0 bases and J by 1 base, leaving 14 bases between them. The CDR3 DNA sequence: TGTGCCAGCAGCTTGGGGTGGGGCGGGATTTCCTACGAGCAGTACTTC. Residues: CASSLGWGGISYEQYF.

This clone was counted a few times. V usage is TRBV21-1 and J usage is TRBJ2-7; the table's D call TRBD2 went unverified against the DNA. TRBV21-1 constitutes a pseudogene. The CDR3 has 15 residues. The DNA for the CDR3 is TGTGCCAGCAGCAGTAACCAAGCGGGAGGTTACGAGCAGTACTTC. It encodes CASSSNQAGGYEQYF.

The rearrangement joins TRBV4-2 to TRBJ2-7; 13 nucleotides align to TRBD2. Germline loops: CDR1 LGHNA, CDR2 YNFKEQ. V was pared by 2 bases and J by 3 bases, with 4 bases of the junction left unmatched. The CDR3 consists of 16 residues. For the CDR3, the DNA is TGTGCCAGCAGCCAATCCTGGACTAGCGGGGGCTACGAGCAGTACTTC. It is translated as CASSQSWTSGGYEQYF.

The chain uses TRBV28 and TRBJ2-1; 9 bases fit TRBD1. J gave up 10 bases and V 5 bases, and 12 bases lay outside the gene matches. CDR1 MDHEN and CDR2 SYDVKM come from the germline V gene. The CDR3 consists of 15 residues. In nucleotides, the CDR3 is TGTGCCAGCAGTGAGGGACAGGGCAGGTACGAGGAGCAGTTCTTC. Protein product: CASSEGQGRYEEQFF.

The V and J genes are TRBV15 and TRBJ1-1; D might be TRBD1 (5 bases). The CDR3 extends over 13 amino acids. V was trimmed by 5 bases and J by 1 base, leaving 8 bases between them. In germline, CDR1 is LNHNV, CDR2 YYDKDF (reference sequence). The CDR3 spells CATSRGGNTEAFF. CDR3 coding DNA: TGTGCCACCAGCCGCGGGGGGAACACTGAAGCTTTCTTT.

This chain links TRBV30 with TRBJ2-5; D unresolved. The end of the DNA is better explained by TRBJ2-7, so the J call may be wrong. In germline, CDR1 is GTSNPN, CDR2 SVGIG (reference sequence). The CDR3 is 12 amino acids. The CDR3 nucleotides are TGTGCCTGGAGTACTGTACCTTACGAGCAGTACTTC. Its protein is CAWSTVPYEQYF.

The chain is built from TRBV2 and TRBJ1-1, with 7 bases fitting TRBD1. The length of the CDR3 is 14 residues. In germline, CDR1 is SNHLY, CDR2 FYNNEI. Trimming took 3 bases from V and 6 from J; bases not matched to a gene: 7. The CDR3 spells CASSDEQGRSEAFF. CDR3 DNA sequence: TGTGCCAGCAGTGACGAACAGGGGAGATCTGAAGCTTTCTTT.

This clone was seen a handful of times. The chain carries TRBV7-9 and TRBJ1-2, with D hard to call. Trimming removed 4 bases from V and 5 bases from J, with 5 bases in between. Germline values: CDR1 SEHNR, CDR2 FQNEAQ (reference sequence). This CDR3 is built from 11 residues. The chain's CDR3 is CASSSEYGYTF. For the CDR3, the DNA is TGTGCCAGCAGCTCCGAGTATGGCTACACCTTC. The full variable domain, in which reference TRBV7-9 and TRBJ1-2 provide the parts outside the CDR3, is DTGVSQNPRHKITKRGQNVTFRCDPISEHNRLYWYRQTLGQGPEFLTYFQNEAQLEKSRLLSDRFSAERPKGSFSTLEIQRTEQGDSAMYLCASSSEYGYTFGSGTRLTVV.

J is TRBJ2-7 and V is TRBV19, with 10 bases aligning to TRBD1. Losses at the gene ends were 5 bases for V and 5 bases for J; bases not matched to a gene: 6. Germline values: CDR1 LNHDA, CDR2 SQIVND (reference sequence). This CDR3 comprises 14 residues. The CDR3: CASSVGQGWDEQYF. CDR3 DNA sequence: TGTGCCAGTAGTGTGGGACAGGGGTGGGACGAGCAGTACTTC.